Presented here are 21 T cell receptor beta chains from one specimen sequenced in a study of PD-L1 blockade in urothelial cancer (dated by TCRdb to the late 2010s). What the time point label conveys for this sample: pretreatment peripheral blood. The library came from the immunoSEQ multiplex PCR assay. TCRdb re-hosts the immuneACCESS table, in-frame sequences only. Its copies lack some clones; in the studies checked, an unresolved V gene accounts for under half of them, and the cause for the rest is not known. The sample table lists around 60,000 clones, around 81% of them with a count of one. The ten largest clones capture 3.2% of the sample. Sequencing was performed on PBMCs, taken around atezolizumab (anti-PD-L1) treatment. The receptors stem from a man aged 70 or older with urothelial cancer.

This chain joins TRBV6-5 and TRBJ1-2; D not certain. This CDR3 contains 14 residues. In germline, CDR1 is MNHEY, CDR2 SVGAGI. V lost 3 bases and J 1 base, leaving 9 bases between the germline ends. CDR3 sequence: CASSYESFNYGYTF. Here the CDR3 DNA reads TGTGCCAGCAGTTATGAGAGCTTTAACTATGGCTACACCTTC.

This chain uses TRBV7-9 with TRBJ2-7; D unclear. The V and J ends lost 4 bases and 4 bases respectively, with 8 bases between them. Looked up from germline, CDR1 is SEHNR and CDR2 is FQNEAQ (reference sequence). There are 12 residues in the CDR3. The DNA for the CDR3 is TGTGCCAGCAGCTCTAGTTGGTACGAGCAGTACTTC. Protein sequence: CASSSSWYEQYF.

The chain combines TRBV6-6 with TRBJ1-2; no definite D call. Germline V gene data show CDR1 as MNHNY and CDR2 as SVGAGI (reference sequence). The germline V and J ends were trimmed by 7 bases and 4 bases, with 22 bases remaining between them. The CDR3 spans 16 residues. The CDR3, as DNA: TGTGCCAGCACCACCACCCTCGGGGTGGGAGGCTATGGCTACACCTTC. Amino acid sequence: CASTTTLGVGGYGYTF.

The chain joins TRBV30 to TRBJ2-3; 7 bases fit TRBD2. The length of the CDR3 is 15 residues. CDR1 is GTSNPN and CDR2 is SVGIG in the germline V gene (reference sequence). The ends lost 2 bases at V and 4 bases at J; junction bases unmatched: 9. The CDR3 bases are TGTGCCTGGAGTCCCGGGGCGGGAGAGGCAGATACGCAGTATTTT. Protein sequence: CAWSPGAGEADTQYF.

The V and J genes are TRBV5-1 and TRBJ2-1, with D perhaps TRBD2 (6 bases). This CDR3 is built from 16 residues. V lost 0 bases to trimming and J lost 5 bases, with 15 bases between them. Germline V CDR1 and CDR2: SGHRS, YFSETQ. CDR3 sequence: CASSLVGGAPNNEQFF. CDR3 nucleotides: TGCGCCAGCAGCTTGGTCGGAGGGGCCCCTAACAATGAGCAGTTCTTC.

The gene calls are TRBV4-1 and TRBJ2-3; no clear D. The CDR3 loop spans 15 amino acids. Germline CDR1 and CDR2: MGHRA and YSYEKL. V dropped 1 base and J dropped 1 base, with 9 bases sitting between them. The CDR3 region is CASSQGNFRTDTQYF. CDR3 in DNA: TGCGCCAGCAGCCAAGGAAACTTCCGCACAGATACGCAGTATTTT.

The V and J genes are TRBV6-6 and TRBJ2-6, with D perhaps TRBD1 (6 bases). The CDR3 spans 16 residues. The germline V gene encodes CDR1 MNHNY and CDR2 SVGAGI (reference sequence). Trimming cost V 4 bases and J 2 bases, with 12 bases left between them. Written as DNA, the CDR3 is TGTGCCAGCAGTTCCACAGGGCTCGCTGGGGCCAACGTCCTGACTTTC. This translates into CASSSTGLAGANVLTF.

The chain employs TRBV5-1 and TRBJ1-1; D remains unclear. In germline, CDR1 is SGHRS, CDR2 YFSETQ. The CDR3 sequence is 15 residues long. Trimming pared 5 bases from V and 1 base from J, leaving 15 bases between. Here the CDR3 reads CASSIFLAGNTEAFF. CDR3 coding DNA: TGCGCCAGCAGTATCTTCTTGGCGGGGAACACTGAAGCTTTCTTT.

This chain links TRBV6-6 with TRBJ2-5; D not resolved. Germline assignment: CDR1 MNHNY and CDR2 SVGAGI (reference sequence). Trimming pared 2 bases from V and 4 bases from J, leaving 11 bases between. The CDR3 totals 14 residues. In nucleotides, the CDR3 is TGTGCCAGCAGTTACGGGCGTCCAGGAGAGACCCAGTACTTC. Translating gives CASSYGRPGETQYF.

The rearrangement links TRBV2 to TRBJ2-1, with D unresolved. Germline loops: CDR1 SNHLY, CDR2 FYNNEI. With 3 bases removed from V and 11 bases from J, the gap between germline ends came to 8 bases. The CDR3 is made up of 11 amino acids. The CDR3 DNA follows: TGTGCCAGCAGTGATATTCCTAAGCAGTTCTTC. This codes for CASSDIPKQFF.

CDR3 protein: CASARRDRTEAFF. The CDR3 coding sequence is TGTGCCAGCGCCAGAAGGGACAGGACTGAAGCTTTCTTT. The chain combines TRBV6-1 with TRBJ1-1; 8 bases fit TRBD1. CDR1 MNHNS and CDR2 SASEGT come from the germline V gene. V shed 8 bases, J shed 5 bases, and the junction held 7 bases outside the gene matches. This CDR3 comprises 13 residues.

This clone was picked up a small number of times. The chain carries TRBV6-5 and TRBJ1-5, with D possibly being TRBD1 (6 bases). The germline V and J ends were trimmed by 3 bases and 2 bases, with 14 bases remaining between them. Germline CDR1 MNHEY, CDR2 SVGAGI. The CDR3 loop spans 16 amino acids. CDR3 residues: CASSYPTGKGNQPQHF. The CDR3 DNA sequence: TGTGCCAGCAGTTATCCTACAGGGAAAGGCAATCAGCCCCAGCATTTT.

The CDR3 region is CASSMGLMQETQYF. The DNA for the CDR3 is TGTGCCAGTAGTATGGGCCTAATGCAAGAGACCCAGTACTTC. The genes are TRBV19 and TRBJ2-5; unclear D gene. Germline CDR1 and CDR2: LNHDA and SQIVND (reference sequence). Trimming left V 3 bases short and J 2 bases short, with 10 bases between. This CDR3 has 14 residues.

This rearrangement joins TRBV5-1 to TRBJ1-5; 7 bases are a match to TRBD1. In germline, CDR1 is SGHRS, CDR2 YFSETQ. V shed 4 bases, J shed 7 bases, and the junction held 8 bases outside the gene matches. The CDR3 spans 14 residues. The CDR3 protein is CASSETGRNQPQHF. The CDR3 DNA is TGCGCCAGCAGCGAGACAGGGAGGAACCAGCCCCAGCATTTT.

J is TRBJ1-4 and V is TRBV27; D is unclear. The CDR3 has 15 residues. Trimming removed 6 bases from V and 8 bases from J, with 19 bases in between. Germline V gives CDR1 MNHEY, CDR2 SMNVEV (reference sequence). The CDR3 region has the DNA TGTGCCAGCAGACTCACCGAGGCTGGTGGGGAAAAACTGTTTTTT. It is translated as CASRLTEAGGEKLFF.

The CDR3 loop reads CASSSPRHNYEQYF. The CDR3 bases are TGTGCCAGCAGCTCCCCCCGACACAACTACGAGCAGTACTTC. The chain carries TRBV7-2 and TRBJ2-7; D is unresolved. Trimming took off 4 bases at V and 3 bases at J, with 13 bases between the two ends. Germline V gene data show CDR1 as SGHTA and CDR2 as FQGNSA. This CDR3 has 14 amino acids.

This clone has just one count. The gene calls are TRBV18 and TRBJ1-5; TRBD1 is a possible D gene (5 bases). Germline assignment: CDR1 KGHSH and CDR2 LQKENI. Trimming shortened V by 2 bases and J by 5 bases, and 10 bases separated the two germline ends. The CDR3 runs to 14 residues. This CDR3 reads CASSPGASYQPQHF. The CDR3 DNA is TGTGCCAGCTCACCAGGGGCGAGCTATCAGCCCCAGCATTTT.

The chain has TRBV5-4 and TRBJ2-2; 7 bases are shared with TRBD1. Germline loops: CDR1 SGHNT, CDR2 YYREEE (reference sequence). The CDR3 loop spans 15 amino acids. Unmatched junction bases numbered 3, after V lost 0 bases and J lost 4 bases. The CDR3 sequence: CASSLVTGVTGELFF. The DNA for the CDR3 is TGTGCCAGCAGCTTGGTTACAGGGGTCACCGGGGAGCTGTTTTTT.

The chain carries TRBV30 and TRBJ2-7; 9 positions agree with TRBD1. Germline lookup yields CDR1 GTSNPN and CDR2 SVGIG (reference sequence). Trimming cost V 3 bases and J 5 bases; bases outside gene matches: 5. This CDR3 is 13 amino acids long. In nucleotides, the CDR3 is TGTGCCTGGAGCCGCTGGACAGGGGACGAGCAGTACTTC. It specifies CAWSRWTGDEQYF.

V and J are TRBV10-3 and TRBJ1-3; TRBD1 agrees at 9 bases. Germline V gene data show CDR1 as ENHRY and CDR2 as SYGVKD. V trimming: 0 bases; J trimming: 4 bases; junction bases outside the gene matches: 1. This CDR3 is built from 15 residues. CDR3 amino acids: CAISESTGGGNTIYF. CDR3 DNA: TGTGCCATCAGTGAGTCGACAGGGGGAGGAAACACCATATATTTT.

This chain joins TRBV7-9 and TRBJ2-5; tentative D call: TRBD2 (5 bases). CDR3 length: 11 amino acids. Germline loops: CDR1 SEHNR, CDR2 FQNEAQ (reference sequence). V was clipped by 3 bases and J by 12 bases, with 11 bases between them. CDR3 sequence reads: CASSFGLEKYF. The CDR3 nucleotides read TGTGCCAGCAGCTTTGGACTTGAAAAGTACTTC.